This TCR beta chain appears in the sequencing data of a study of T cell changes during pregnancy in multiple sclerosis. CDR3 length: 16 residues. CDR1 and CDR2 from the germline V gene are MGHRA and YSYEKL. Between the trimmed V and J ends, which lost 0 bases and 3 bases, there was a span of 15 bases. The method was immunoSEQ multiplex PCR; TCRdb's version includes in-frame clones alone and lacks a portion of them. This table has 75,000 to 85,000 clones, roughly 93% appearing once. The specimen comprised peripheral blood, sampled in the second trimester of pregnancy. The chain employs TRBV4-1 and TRBJ2-7; TRBD2 might be the D (5 bases). The TCR comes from a female donor with multiple sclerosis, enrolled in a pregnancy study. In DNA form, the CDR3 reads TGCGCCAGCAGCCAAGAAGTATCTAGCCCTATCTACGAGCAGTACTTC. This codes for CASSQEVSSPIYEQYF.